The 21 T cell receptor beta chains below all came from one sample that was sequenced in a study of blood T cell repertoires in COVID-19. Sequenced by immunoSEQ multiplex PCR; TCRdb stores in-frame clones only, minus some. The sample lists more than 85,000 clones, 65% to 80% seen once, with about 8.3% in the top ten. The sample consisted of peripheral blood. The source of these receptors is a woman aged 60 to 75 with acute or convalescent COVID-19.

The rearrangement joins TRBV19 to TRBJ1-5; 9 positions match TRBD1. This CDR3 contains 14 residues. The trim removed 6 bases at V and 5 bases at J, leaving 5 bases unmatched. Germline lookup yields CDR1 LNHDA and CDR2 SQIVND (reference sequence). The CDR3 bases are TGTGCCAGTAGGGACAGGGGTATTCATCAGCCCCAGCATTTT. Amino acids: CASRDRGIHQPQHF.

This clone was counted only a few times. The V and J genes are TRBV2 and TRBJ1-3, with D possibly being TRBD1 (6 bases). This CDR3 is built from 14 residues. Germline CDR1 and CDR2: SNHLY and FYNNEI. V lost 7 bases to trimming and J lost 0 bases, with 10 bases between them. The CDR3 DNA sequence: TGTGCCAGCAAGGACAGCTACTCTGGAAACACCATATATTTT. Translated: CASKDSYSGNTIYF.

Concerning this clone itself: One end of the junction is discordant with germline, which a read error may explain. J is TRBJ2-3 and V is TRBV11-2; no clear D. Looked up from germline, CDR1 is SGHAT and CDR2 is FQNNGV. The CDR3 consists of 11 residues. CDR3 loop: CASSSNTARNF. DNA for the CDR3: TGTGCCAGCAGCTCCAATACTGCCAGGAATTTT. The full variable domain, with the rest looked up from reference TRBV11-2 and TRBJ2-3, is EAGVAQSPRYKIIEKRQSVAFWCNPISGHATLYWYQQILGQGPKLLIQFQNNGVVDDSQLPKDRFSAERLKGVDSTLKIQPAKLEDSAVYLCASSSNTARNFGPGTRLTVL.

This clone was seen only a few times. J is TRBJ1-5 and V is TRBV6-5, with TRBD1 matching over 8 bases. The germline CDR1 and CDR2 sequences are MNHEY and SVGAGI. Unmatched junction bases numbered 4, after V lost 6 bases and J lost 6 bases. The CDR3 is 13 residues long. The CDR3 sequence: CASRQGASQPQHF. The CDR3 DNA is TGTGCCAGCAGGCAGGGGGCCTCTCAGCCCCAGCATTTT.

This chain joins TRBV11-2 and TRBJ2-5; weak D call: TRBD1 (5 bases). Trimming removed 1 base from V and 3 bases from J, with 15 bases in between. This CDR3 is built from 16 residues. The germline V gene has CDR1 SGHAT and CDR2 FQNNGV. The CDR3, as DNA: TGTGCCAGCAGCTTAGGCTTTGGGAAGGGGAAAGAGACCCAGTACTTC. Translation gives CASSLGFGKGKETQYF.

This CDR3 reads CASSTGTGGSEKLFF. The CDR3, as DNA: TGCGCCAGCAGCACCGGGACAGGGGGGAGTGAAAAACTGTTTTTT. V gene TRBV5-1 combines with J gene TRBJ1-4; TRBD1 matches at 11 bases. This CDR3 has 15 amino acids. V lost 4 bases to trimming and J lost 7 bases; unmatched junction nucleotides: 6. CDR1 and CDR2 from the germline V gene are SGHRS and YFSETQ.

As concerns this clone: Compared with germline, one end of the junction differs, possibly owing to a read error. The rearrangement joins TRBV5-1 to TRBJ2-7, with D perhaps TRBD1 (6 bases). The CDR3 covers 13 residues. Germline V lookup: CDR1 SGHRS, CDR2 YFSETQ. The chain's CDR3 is CASRLVTGHEQYF. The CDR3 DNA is TGCGCCAGCAGATTGGTGACAGGCCACGAGCAGTACTTC.

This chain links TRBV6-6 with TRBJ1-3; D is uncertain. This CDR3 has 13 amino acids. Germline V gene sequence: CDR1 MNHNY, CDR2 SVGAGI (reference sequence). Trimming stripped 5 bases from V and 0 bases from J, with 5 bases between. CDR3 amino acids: CASSQYSGNTIYF. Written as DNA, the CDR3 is TGTGCCAGCAGTCAATACTCTGGAAACACCATATATTTT.

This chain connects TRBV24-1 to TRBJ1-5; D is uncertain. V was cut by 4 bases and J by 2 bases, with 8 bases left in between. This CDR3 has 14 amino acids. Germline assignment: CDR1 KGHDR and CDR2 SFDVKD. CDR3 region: CATSERYRNQPQHF. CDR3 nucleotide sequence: TGTGCCACCAGTGAGAGGTATCGCAATCAGCCCCAGCATTTT.

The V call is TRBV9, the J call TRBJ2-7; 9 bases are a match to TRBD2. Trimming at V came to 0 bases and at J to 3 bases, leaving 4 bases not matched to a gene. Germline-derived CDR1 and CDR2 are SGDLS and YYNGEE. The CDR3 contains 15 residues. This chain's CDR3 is CASSVGARGGYEQYF. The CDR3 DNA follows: TGTGCCAGCAGCGTAGGGGCGCGGGGGGGCTACGAGCAGTACTTC. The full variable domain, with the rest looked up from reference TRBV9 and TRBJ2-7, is DSGVTQTPKHLITATGQRVTLRCSPRSGDLSVYWYQQSLDQGLQFLIQYYNGEERAKGNILERFSAQQFPDLHSELNLSSLELGDSALYFCASSVGARGGYEQYFGPGTRLTVT.

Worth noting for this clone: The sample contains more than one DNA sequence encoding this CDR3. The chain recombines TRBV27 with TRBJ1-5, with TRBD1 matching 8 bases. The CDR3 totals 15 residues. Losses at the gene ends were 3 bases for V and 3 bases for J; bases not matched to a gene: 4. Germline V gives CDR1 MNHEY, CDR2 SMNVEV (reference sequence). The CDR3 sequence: CASSFGQGSNQPQHF. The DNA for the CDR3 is TGTGCCAGCAGTTTCGGACAGGGTTCCAATCAGCCCCAGCATTTT.

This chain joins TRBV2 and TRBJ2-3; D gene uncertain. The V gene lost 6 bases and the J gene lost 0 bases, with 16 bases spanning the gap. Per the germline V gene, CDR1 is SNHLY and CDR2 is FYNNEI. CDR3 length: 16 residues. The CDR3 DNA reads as TGTGCCAGCAGCCCCTCACTACTCACTAGCACAGATACGCAGTATTTT. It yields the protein CASSPSLLTSTDTQYF.

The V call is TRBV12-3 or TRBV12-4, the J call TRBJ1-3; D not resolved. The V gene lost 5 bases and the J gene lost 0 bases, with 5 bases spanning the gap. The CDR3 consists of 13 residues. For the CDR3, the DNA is TGTGCCAGCAGTCTAAACTCTGGAAACACCATATATTTT. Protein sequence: CASSLNSGNTIYF.

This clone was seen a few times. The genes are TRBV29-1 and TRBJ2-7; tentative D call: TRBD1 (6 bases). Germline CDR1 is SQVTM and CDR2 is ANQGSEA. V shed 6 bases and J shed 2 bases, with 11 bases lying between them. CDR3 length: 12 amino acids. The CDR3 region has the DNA TGCAGCGTACGGACAGTTACCTACGAGCAGTACTTC. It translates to CSVRTVTYEQYF.

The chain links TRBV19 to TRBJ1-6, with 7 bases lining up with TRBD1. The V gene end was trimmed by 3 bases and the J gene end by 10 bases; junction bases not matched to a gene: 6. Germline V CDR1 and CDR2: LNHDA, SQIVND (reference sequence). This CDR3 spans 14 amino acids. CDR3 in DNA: TGTGCCAGTAGTATCACAGGGGTAGGGTCACCCCTCCACTTT. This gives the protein CASSITGVGSPLHF.

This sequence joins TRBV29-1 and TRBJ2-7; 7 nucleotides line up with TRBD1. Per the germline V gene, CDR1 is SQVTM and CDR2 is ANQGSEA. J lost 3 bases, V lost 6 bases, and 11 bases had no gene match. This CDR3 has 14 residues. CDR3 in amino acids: CSVASGTALYEQYF. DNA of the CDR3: TGCAGCGTCGCATCCGGGACAGCACTCTACGAGCAGTACTTC.

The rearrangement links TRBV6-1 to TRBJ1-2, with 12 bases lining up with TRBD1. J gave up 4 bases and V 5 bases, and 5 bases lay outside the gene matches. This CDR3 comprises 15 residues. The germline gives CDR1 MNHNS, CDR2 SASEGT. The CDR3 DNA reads TGTGCCAGCAGTCCAGGGACAGGGGGCCTCTATGGCTACACCTTC. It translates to CASSPGTGGLYGYTF.

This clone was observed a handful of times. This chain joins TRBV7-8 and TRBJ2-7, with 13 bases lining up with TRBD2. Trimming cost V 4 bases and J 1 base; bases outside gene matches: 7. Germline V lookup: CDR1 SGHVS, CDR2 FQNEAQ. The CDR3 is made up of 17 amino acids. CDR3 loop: CASSSLAGGKLSYEQYF. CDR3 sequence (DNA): TGTGCCAGCAGCTCACTAGCGGGGGGGAAGTTATCCTACGAGCAGTACTTC.

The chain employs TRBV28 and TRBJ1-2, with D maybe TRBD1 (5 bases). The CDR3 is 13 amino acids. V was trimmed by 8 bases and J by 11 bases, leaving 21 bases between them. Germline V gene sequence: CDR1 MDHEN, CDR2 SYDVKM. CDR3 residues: CASALSPRPGYTF. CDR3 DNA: TGTGCCAGCGCCCTGTCACCCCGACCAGGGTACACCTTC.

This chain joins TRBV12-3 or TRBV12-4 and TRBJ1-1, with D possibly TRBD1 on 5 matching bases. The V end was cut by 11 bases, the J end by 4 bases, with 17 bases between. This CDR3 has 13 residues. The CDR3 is CAATGGIGTEAFF. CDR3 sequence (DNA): TGTGCCGCAACTGGGGGGATTGGCACTGAAGCTTTCTTT.

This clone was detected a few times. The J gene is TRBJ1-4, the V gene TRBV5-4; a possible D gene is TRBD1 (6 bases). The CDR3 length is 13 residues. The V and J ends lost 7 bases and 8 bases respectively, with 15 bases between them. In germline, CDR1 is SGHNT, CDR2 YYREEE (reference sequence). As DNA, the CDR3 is TGTGCCAGCGCCCGGGGGGGCCGGGAAAAACTGTTTTTT. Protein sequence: CASARGGREKLFF. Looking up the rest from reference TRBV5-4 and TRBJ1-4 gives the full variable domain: ETGVTQSPTHLIKTRGQQVTLRCSSQSGHNTVSWYQQALGQGPQFIFQYYREEENGRGNFPPRFSGLQFPNYSSELNVNALELDDSALYLCASARGGREKLFFGSGTQLSVL.